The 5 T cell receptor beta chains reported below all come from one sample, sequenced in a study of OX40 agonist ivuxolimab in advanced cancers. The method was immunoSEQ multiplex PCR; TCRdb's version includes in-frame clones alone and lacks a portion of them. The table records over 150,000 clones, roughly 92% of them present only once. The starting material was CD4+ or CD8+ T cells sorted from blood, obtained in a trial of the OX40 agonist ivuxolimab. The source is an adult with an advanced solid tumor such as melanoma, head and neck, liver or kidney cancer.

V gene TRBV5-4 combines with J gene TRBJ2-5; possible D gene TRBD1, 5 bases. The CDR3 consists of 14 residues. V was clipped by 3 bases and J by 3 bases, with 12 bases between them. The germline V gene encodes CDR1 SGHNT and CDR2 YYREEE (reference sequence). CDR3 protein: CASSSQKTEETQYF. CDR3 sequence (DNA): TGTGCCAGCAGCTCTCAAAAGACAGAAGAGACCCAGTACTTC. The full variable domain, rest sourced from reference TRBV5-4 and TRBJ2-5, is ETGVTQSPTHLIKTRGQQVTLRCSSQSGHNTVSWYQQALGQGPQFIFQYYREEENGRGNFPPRFSGLQFPNYSSELNVNALELDDSALYLCASSSQKTEETQYFGPGTRLLVL.

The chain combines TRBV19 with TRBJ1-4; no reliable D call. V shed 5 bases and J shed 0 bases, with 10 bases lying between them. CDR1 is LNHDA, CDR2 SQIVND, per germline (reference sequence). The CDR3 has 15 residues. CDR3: CASSLNGATNEKLFF. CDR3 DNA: TGTGCCAGTAGTTTAAACGGTGCAACTAATGAAAAACTGTTTTTT. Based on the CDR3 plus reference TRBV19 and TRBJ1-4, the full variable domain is DGGITQSPKYLFRKEGQNVTLSCEQNLNHDAMYWYRQDPGQGLRLIYYSQIVNDFQKGDIAEGYSVSREKKESFPLTVTSAQKNPTAFYLCASSLNGATNEKLFFGSGTQLSVL.

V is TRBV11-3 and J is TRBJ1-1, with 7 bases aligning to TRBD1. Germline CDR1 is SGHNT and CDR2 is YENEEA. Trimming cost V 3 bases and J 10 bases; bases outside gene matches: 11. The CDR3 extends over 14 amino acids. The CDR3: CASSFTGVPLRAFF. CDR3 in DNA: TGTGCCAGCAGCTTCACAGGGGTCCCTCTCCGAGCTTTCTTT. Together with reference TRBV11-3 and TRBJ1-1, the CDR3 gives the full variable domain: EAGVVQSPRYKIIEKKQPVAFWCNPISGHNTLYWYLQNLGQGPELLIRYENEEAVDDSQLPKDRFSAERLKGVDSTLKIQPAELGDSAVYLCASSFTGVPLRAFFGQGTRLTVV.

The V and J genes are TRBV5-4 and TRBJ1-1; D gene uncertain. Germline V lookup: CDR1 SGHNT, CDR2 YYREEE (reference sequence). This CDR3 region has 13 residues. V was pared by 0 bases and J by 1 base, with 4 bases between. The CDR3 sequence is CASSLDKNTEAFF. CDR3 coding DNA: TGTGCCAGCAGCTTGGACAAGAACACTGAAGCTTTCTTT.

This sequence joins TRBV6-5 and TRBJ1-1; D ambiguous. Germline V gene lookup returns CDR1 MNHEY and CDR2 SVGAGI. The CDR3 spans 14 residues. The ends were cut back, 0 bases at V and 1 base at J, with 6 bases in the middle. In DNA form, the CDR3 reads TGTGCCAGCAGTTACTCTGGCGGGAACACTGAAGCTTTCTTT. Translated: CASSYSGGNTEAFF.